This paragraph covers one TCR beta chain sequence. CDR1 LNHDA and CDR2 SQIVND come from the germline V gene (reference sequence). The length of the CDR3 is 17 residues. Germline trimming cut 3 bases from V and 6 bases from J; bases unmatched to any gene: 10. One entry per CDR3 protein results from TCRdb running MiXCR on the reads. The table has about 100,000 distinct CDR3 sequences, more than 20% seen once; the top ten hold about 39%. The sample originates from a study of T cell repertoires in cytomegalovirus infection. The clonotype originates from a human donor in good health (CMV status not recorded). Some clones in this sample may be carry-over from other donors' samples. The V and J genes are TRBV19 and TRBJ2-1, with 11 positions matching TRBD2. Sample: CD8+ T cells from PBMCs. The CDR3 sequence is CASSIVHSGGALNEQFF. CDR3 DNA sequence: TGTGCCAGTAGTATCGTACATAGCGGGGGGGCGCTCAATGAGCAGTTCTTC.